This is a list of T cell receptor beta chains from one sample in a study of Ad26.COV2.S vaccination and SARS-CoV-2 variants. Some clones are missing from TCRdb's copy, which holds only in-frame ones; the method was immunoSEQ multiplex PCR. The sample contains about 350,000 clones, approximately 86% of which appear only once. The sequencing here drew on peripheral blood, taken in a trial of Ad26.COV2.S vaccine versus placebo. All receptors come from a person between 18 and 60 years old who received the Ad26.COV2.S COVID-19 vaccine or a placebo. CDR3s include the opening cysteine and the closing phenylalanine or tryptophan. D genes are given only for firm matches. Where a row states a size, it is once, few, many or the class of an expanded clone; other rows omit it.

v_gene	j_gene	abundance	d_gene	CDR3nt	CDR3aa
TRBV5-5	TRBJ1-1	.	TRBD1	TGTGCCAGCAGCCGGCAGGGGGCGCTCGGCACTGAAGCTTTCTTT	CASSRQGALGTEAFF
TRBV4-2	TRBJ2-2	.	TRBD1	TGTGCCAGCAGCCGCGGCCAGAGGACAGGGATAGCCGGGGAGCTGTTTTTT	CASSRGQRTGIAGELFF
TRBV7-9	TRBJ1-2	.	.	TGTGCCAGCAGCTTAGTCCTTCCGCCGACGCTGGCGGGCTACACCTTC	CASSLVLPPTLAGYTF
TRBV19	TRBJ2-7	.	TRBD1	TGTGCCAGTAGTTCCGGACAGGCGAGCTCCTACGAGCAGTACTTC	CASSSGQASSYEQYF
TRBV19	TRBJ2-1	few	TRBD1	TGTGCCAGTTGCCGGGACAGCAGCTACAATGAGCAGTTCTTC	CASCRDSSYNEQFF
TRBV4-3	TRBJ1-2	.	TRBD1	TGCGCCAGCAGCCAAGATAGAGGGCAGGGGGGGGACTATGGCTACACCTTC	CASSQDRGQGGDYGYTF
TRBV15	TRBJ2-7	.	.	TGTGCCACCAGCAGAGTTGGTCTCTACGAGCAGTACTTC	CATSRVGLYEQYF
TRBV2	TRBJ2-5	once	.	TGTGCCAGCAGCCGGGAGACCCAGTACTTC	CASSRETQYF
TRBV10-3	TRBJ1-1	.	.	TGTGCCATCAGTGAGTCGGAGGGGGGAGCTTTCTTT	CAISESEGGAFF
TRBV4-1	TRBJ2-2	.	.	TGCGCCAGCAGCTTGCAGGGCCTTGAGGCCGGGGAGCTGTTTTTT	CASSLQGLEAGELFF
TRBV4-2	TRBJ1-2	.	.	TGTGCCAGCAGCCAAGAGGGGAGACCCTATGGCTACACCTTC	CASSQEGRPYGYTF
TRBV11-2	TRBJ2-3	.	.	TGTGCCAGCAGCTTAGCGTTCGCAGATACGCAGTATTTT	CASSLAFADTQYF
TRBV28	TRBJ1-2	.	.	TGTGCCAGCAGTTCCTCCCCGGGGGGCGGCTACACCTTC	CASSSSPGGGYTF
TRBV3-1/TRBV3-2	TRBJ1-5	.	.	TGTGCCAGCAGCCAAGAGAGGGTCTCTCTGCAGCCCCAGCATTTT	CASSQERVSLQPQHF
TRBV7-3	TRBJ2-3	once	.	TGTGCCAGCAGCTTATCCCGAGATACGCAGTATTTT	CASSLSRDTQYF
TRBV19	TRBJ1-3	.	.	TGTGCCAGTAAATGGCTATCTGGAAACACCATATATTTT	CASKWLSGNTIYF
TRBV18	TRBJ2-7	few	.	TGTGCCAGCTCCTCGGACAGTTACGAGCAGTACTTC	CASSSDSYEQYF
TRBV3-1/TRBV3-2	TRBJ1-1	.	.	TGTGCCAGCAGCCAAGGCCAGCTGAACACTGAAGCTTTCTTT	CASSQGQLNTEAFF
TRBV30	TRBJ1-2	.	.	TGTGCCTACGAAAGGGGGGGCGGCTTCTATGGCTACACCTTC	CAYERGGGFYGYTF
TRBV4-3	TRBJ1-4	.	.	TGCGCCAGCAGCCAAGAGTATTCGGGGGTGGGTGAAAAACTGTTTTTT	CASSQEYSGVGEKLFF
TRBV19	TRBJ2-1	once	TRBD2	TGTGCCAGTAGTATAGATCGGGGGGAGGTATCCTACAATGAGCAGTTCTTC	CASSIDRGEVSYNEQFF
TRBV18	TRBJ2-5	once	.	TGTGCCAGCTCACCCCCGGGACTTGACCAAGAGACCCAGTACTTC	CASSPPGLDQETQYF
TRBV5-6	TRBJ1-3	once	.	TGTGCCAGCAGCCTGGAATTGGGAAACACCATATATTTT	CASSLELGNTIYF
TRBV28	TRBJ1-2	.	TRBD1	TGTGCCAGCAGGCCAGGACAGGGGCGGGGGTATGGCTACACCTTC	CASRPGQGRGYGYTF
TRBV10-3	TRBJ2-1	once	TRBD2	TGTGCCATCAGTCAGACTAGCGGGAGGGCCGGGGATGAGCAGTTCTTC	CAISQTSGRAGDEQFF
TRBV7-8	TRBJ1-1	.	.	TGTGCCAGCAGCTTTGTAGGTGTAGACACTGAAGCTTTCTTT	CASSFVGVDTEAFF
TRBV24-1	TRBJ2-3	.	TRBD1	TGTGCCACCAGTGAGCCTACCGGGACAGGGGGCGGGAGGTTTAGGCAGTATTTT	CATSEPTGTGGGRFRQYF
TRBV4-1	TRBJ2-1	.	TRBD2	TGCGCCAGCAGCCCAGCCCTTATGACTAGCGGATCCTACAATGAGCAGTTCTTC	CASSPALMTSGSYNEQFF
TRBV12-5	TRBJ2-3	once	.	TGTGCTAGTGGCCACGAGCAATATACGCAGTATTTT	CASGHEQYTQYF
TRBV12-5	TRBJ2-7	.	.	TGTGCTAGTGATCCGACAGGACTCCCCTACGAGCAGTACTTC	CASDPTGLPYEQYF
TRBV6-4	TRBJ1-1	once	.	TGTGCCAGCAGTGACCGCCCTATGAACACTGAAGCTTTCTTT	CASSDRPMNTEAFF
TRBV19	TRBJ2-1	.	.	TGTGCCAGTAGTATAACAGCCAATGAGCAGTTCTTC	CASSITANEQFF
TRBV4-2	TRBJ2-7	.	.	TGTGCCAGCAGCCAAGTGTCAGCGATCTCCTACGAGCAGTACTTC	CASSQVSAISYEQYF
TRBV3-1/TRBV3-2	TRBJ2-5	.	TRBD1	TGTGCCAGCAGCCACCAAATAACAGGGGGTGGAGAGACCCAGTACTTC	CASSHQITGGGETQYF
TRBV9	TRBJ2-1	.	.	TGTGCCAGCAGCGTAGCAACTAGCTTATACAATGAGCAGTTCTTC	CASSVATSLYNEQFF
TRBV19	TRBJ1-2	.	TRBD1	TGTGCCAGTAGTTCAGGGGGTTATGGCTACACCTTC	CASSSGGYGYTF
TRBV18	TRBJ2-7	few	TRBD2	TGTGCCAGCTCACCACCGGCTAGCGGGAGTTGGGAGCAGTACTTC	CASSPPASGSWEQYF
TRBV5-4	TRBJ2-5	once	.	TGTGCCAGCAGCTTGGAACACTTCGGGGAAGAGACCCAGTACTTC	CASSLEHFGEETQYF
TRBV18	TRBJ2-7	.	TRBD1	TGTGCCAGCTCCAAGGACAGGGCTAACTACGAGCAGTACTTC	CASSKDRANYEQYF
TRBV6-2/TRBV6-3	TRBJ1-5	.	.	TGTGCCAGCAGTCTAACGGGACCGATCAATCAGCCCCAGCATTTT	CASSLTGPINQPQHF
TRBV6-2/TRBV6-3	TRBJ2-7	.	.	TGTGCCAGCAGCGGTAGCGGCTCCTACGAGCAGTACTTC	CASSGSGSYEQYF
TRBV4-3	TRBJ2-3	.	TRBD2	TGCGCCAGCAGCCCTTTAGCGGGAGGGGCAGATACGCAGTATTTT	CASSPLAGGADTQYF
TRBV3-1/TRBV3-2	TRBJ2-7	.	.	TGTGCCAGCAGCCAGCAGAGTACCTCCTACGAGCAGTACTTC	CASSQQSTSYEQYF
TRBV9	TRBJ1-5	few	.	TGTGCCAGCAGCGCTGGCCTCGGCAATCAGCCCCAGCATTTT	CASSAGLGNQPQHF
TRBV19	TRBJ1-5	.	.	TGTGCCAGTATTCGGGACGGGCGGAGCAATCAGCCCCAGCATTTT	CASIRDGRSNQPQHF
TRBV7-2	TRBJ2-5	.	TRBD2	TGTGCCAGCAGCTCCCCTCTCGGCGGGGGGGTTTCAGAGACCCAGTACTTC	CASSSPLGGGVSETQYF
TRBV7-2	TRBJ1-6	.	.	TGTGCCAGCAGCTTTTTAAGTTCACCCCTCCACTTT	CASSFLSSPLHF
TRBV7-9	TRBJ2-7	.	.	TGTGCCAGCAGCCCCCCGCCCGCCTACGAGCAGTACTTC	CASSPPPAYEQYF
TRBV21-1	TRBJ1-1	.	.	TGTGCCAGCAGCAAAGAAGGTTCAGGGGGCGGCACTGAAGCTTTCTTT	CASSKEGSGGGTEAFF
TRBV14	TRBJ2-6	.	.	TGTGCCAGCAGCCAATTCGCTCGGCTACCCTCCTCTGGGGCCAACGTCCTGACTTTC	CASSQFARLPSSGANVLTF
TRBV28	TRBJ1-6	few	.	TGTGCCAGCACCACCGGGACCGCTTATTCACCCCTCCACTTT	CASTTGTAYSPLHF
TRBV19	TRBJ2-1	.	.	TGTGCCAGTAGTATAGATCCCAAGGGGAGAGGCAATGAGCAGTTCTTC	CASSIDPKGRGNEQFF
TRBV10-1	TRBJ1-6	few	.	TGCGCCAGCACCTCGGGGCTTAATTCACCCCTCCACTTT	CASTSGLNSPLHF
TRBV14	TRBJ2-1	.	TRBD2	TGTGCCAGCAGCCGGACTAGCGGGAGGGCCGCTGAGCAGTTCTTC	CASSRTSGRAAEQFF
TRBV12-3/TRBV12-4	TRBJ2-3	.	.	TGTGCCAGCAAGAGAGGTTCAGATACGCAGTATTTT	CASKRGSDTQYF
TRBV25-1	TRBJ1-1	.	.	TGTGCCAGCAGTGAGATGCGGGAATGGAACACTGAAGCTTTCTTT	CASSEMREWNTEAFF
TRBV18	TRBJ1-1	.	TRBD1	TGTGCCAGCTCACCCCGACAGGGGGCGGGGAACACTGAAGCTTTCTTT	CASSPRQGAGNTEAFF